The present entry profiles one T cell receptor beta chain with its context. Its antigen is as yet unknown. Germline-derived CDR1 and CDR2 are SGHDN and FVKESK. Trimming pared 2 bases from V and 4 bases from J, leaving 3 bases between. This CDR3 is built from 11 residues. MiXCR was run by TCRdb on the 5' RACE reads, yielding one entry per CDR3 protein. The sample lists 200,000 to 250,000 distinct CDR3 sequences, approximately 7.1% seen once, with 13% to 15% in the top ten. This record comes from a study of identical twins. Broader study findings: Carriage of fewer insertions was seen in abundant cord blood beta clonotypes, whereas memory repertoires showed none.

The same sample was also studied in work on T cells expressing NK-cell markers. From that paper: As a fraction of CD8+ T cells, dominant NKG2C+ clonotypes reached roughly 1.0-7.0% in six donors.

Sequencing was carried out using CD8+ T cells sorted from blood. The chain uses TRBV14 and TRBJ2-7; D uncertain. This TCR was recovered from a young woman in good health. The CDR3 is CASSQFYEQYF. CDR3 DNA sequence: TGTGCCAGCAGCCAATTTTACGAGCAGTACTTC. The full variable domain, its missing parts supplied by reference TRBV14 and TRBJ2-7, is EAGVTQFPSHSVIEKGQTVTLRCDPISGHDNLYWYRRVMGKEIKFLLHFVKESKQDESGMPNNRFLAERTGGTYSTLKVQPAELEDSGVYFCASSQFYEQYFGPGTRLTVT.